This T cell receptor (beta chain) was sequenced during a study of identical twins. The CDR3 sequence is 16 residues long. The V and J ends lost 0 bases and 4 bases, in that order; junction bases with no gene match: 9. Regarding this clonotype: Its antigen is undetermined.

One entry per CDR3 protein results from TCRdb running MiXCR on the 5' RACE reads. The table includes about 250,000 distinct CDR3 sequences, over 13% detected once. Whole-study findings and limits: Memory repertoires lacked the insertion deficit that abundant cord blood beta clonotypes showed.

Input material: memory (CD45RO+) T cells sorted from blood. This TCR came from a woman younger than 30 in good health. The J gene is TRBJ2-7, the V gene TRBV6-7; 7 nucleotides line up with TRBD1. TRBV6-7 counts as an open reading frame of uncertain function. DNA of the CDR3: TGTGCCAGCAGTTACTCTCGGCAGGGGGAGATTTACGAGCAGTACTTC. This codes for CASSYSRQGEIYEQYF.